This entry lists 5 T cell receptor beta chains sequenced from one sample in a study of blood T cell repertoires in COVID-19. Data came from immunoSEQ multiplex PCR; TCRdb stores just in-frame clones and leaves some out. Of roughly 190,000 clones listed, over 80% are singletons. The material sequenced was peripheral blood. These receptors all stem from an older woman with COVID-19, enrolled during active disease.

This clone was seen at least ten times. The rearrangement joins TRBV5-4 to TRBJ1-1; D not certain. Germline V CDR1 and CDR2: SGHNT, YYREEE (reference sequence). V dropped 4 bases and J dropped 1 base, with 8 bases sitting between them. The CDR3 has 13 amino acids. The CDR3 spells CASSLRQNTEAFF. The CDR3 DNA sequence: TGTGCCAGCAGCCTGAGGCAGAACACTGAAGCTTTCTTT.

V and J are TRBV7-9 and TRBJ1-1; 8 bases match TRBD1. Looked up from germline, CDR1 is SEHNR and CDR2 is FQNEAQ (reference sequence). The CDR3 length is 15 residues. After removal of 3 bases from V and 1 base from J, the junction contained 4 bases not matched to a gene. The CDR3: CASSLTGASNTEAFF. CDR3 bases: TGTGCCAGCAGCTTGACAGGGGCCTCGAACACTGAAGCTTTCTTT.

This chain connects TRBV4-2 to TRBJ1-6, with 7 bases that match TRBD1. The CDR3 is 15 residues long. Germline V CDR1 and CDR2: LGHNA, YNFKEQ. With V trimmed by 0 bases and J by 7 bases, 3 bases remained unmatched. CDR3 amino acids: CASSQDLRGNSPLHF. The CDR3 nucleotides are TGTGCCAGCAGCCAAGATCTCAGGGGGAATTCACCCCTCCACTTT.

The rearrangement links TRBV5-1 to TRBJ1-1, with 8 bases matching TRBD1. Germline V gene sequence: CDR1 SGHRS, CDR2 YFSETQ. Losses at the gene ends were 4 bases for V and 4 bases for J; bases not matched to a gene: 6. The CDR3 is made up of 14 amino acids. The CDR3 protein is CASSQTQGVTEAFF. The CDR3 DNA follows: TGCGCCAGCAGCCAAACACAGGGGGTCACTGAAGCTTTCTTT.

The chain carries TRBV7-8 and TRBJ2-1, with TRBD2 identical over 12 bases. The CDR3 covers 19 residues. The V and J ends lost 5 bases and 2 bases, in that order; junction bases with no gene match: 13. Germline V gene sequence: CDR1 SGHVS, CDR2 FQNEAQ. The CDR3 coding sequence is TGTGCCAGCAGCCGAACACTGACTAGCGGGAGTTGGCCCTACAATGAGCAGTTCTTC. Translation gives CASSRTLTSGSWPYNEQFF.